The 12 T cell receptor beta chains below were found in one sample sequenced in a study of cytomegalovirus exposure and HLA in healthy donors. This PCR relied on a set of 60 Vbeta primers and 13 Jbeta primers. Sequencing used immunoSEQ multiplex PCR; TCRdb keeps in-frame clones, though not all of them. The table has roughly 80,000 clones, approximately 88% seen once. The sequencing sample was made of PBMCs. Receptors originate from a woman aged 45-59 years in good health and CMV-seronegative.

This chain joins TRBV6-6 and TRBJ1-5, with 8 bases identical to TRBD1. The CDR3 extends over 15 amino acids. J was trimmed by 3 bases and V by 2 bases; bases with no gene match: 3. CDR1 and CDR2 from the germline V gene are MNHNY and SVGAGI (reference sequence). The CDR3 protein is CASSYGQGANQPQHF. CDR3 nucleotide sequence: TGTGCCAGCAGTTACGGGCAGGGGGCCAATCAGCCCCAGCATTTT.

This clone showed up just a few times. The genes are TRBV10-3 and TRBJ1-4, with D unresolved. V was clipped by 6 bases and J by 3 bases, with 20 bases between them. The CDR3 extends over 17 amino acids. Germline loops: CDR1 ENHRY, CDR2 SYGVKD. Here the CDR3 reads CAISDKAGRASNEKLFF. The CDR3 nucleotides read TGTGCCATCAGCGACAAAGCGGGAAGGGCGTCTAATGAAAAACTGTTTTTT.

V and J are TRBV11-2 and TRBJ2-1, with 13 bases identical to TRBD2. The CDR3 has 17 residues. V trimming: 5 bases; J trimming: 3 bases; junction bases outside the gene matches: 7. Germline V gene sequence: CDR1 SGHAT, CDR2 FQNNGV. CDR3 DNA sequence: TGTGCCAGCAGCCCTAGACTAGCGGGAGGCGTCTACAATGAGCAGTTCTTC. It translates to CASSPRLAGGVYNEQFF.

J is TRBJ2-3 and V is TRBV14, with TRBD2 identical over 12 bases. The V segment lost 4 bases and the J segment 6 bases; nucleotides outside the gene matches: 8. The germline V gene has CDR1 SGHDN and CDR2 FVKESK. CDR3 size: 16 residues. As DNA, the CDR3 is TGTGCCAGCAGCCGTGAACTAGCGGGAGGATCGGATACGCAGTATTTT. This gives the protein CASSRELAGGSDTQYF. The variable domain in full, completed from reference TRBV14 and TRBJ2-3, reads EAGVTQFPSHSVIEKGQTVTLRCDPISGHDNLYWYRRVMGKEIKFLLHFVKESKQDESGMPNNRFLAERTGGTYSTLKVQPAELEDSGVYFCASSRELAGGSDTQYFGPGTRLTVL.

This sequence joins TRBV28 and TRBJ1-2; D call uncertain. The ends were cut back, 6 bases at V and 3 bases at J, with 14 bases in the middle. The CDR3 consists of 14 residues. CDR1 and CDR2 from the germline V gene are MDHEN and SYDVKM. CDR3 coding DNA: TGTGCCAGCAGCCTGTCGGGATATGACTATGGCTACACCTTC. Protein product: CASSLSGYDYGYTF.

V and J are TRBV19 and TRBJ1-1, with D perhaps TRBD1 (6 bases). The germline V gene encodes CDR1 LNHDA and CDR2 SQIVND (reference sequence). The CDR3 sequence is 13 residues long. Between the trimmed V and J ends, which lost 7 bases and 8 bases, there was a span of 17 bases. CDR3 sequence: CASKTDSTEEAFF. For the CDR3, the DNA is TGTGCCAGTAAAACGGACAGCACGGAGGAAGCTTTCTTT.

This clone was detected once. The rearrangement uses TRBV28 and TRBJ1-2; D is unclear. The length of the CDR3 is 15 residues. Germline V gives CDR1 MDHEN, CDR2 SYDVKM. Trimming cost V 6 bases and J 4 bases, with 18 bases left between them. The CDR3 region is CASSPIPGIPYGYTF. CDR3 sequence (DNA): TGTGCCAGCAGCCCTATACCAGGAATCCCCTATGGCTACACCTTC.

This chain uses TRBV27 with TRBJ2-3; 8 nucleotides align to TRBD2. The ends lost 4 bases at V and 0 bases at J; junction bases unmatched: 6. From germline, CDR1 is MNHEY and CDR2 SMNVEV (reference sequence). This CDR3 has 16 amino acids. The CDR3 is CASSSLAGRSTDTQYF. The DNA for the CDR3 is TGTGCCAGCAGTTCCTTAGCGGGGAGGAGCACAGATACGCAGTATTTT.

This clone appeared a single time. The CDR3 nucleotides are TGCGCCAGCAGCTTAGGGGGCCCTACCCACGAGCAGTACTTC. Translated: CASSLGGPTHEQYF. V gene TRBV5-1 combines with J gene TRBJ2-7, with TRBD1 identical over 7 bases. Germline CDR1 reads SGHRS; CDR2 reads YFSETQ. This CDR3 is 14 amino acids long. Trimming cost V 2 bases and J 5 bases; bases outside gene matches: 7. The whole variable domain, remainder taken from reference TRBV5-1 and TRBJ2-7, is KAGVTQTPRYLIKTRGQQVTLSCSPISGHRSVSWYQQTPGQGLQFLFEYFSETQRNKGNFPGRFSGRQFSNSRSEMNVSTLELGDSALYLCASSLGGPTHEQYFGPGTRLTVT.

The V and J genes are TRBV4-3 and TRBJ2-3; TRBD2 matches at 9 bases. CDR1 is LGHNA and CDR2 is YSLEER in the germline V gene. V lost 0 bases, J lost 6 bases, and 7 bases stayed unmatched. This CDR3 spans 16 amino acids. DNA of the CDR3: TGCGCCAGCAGCCAAGATGGCGGGGGGGCTTCGGATACGCAGTATTTT. Protein sequence: CASSQDGGGASDTQYF.

The chain uses TRBV7-9 and TRBJ2-1, with 9 bases that match TRBD2. V lost 4 bases, J lost 6 bases, and 1 base stayed unmatched. The CDR3 covers 13 residues. Per the germline V gene, CDR1 is SEHNR and CDR2 is FQNEAQ (reference sequence). CDR3 sequence reads: CASSWGLANEQFF. The DNA of the CDR3 is TGTGCCAGCAGCTGGGGACTAGCCAATGAGCAGTTCTTC.

The rearrangement joins TRBV18 to TRBJ1-1; TRBD1 is a possible D gene (6 bases). The CDR3 runs 15 residues. V lost 2 bases and J lost 4, with 14 bases in between. Looked up from germline, CDR1 is KGHSH and CDR2 is LQKENI. CDR3 sequence reads: CASSPWGGRGTEAFF. The CDR3, as DNA: TGTGCCAGCTCACCATGGGGGGGCCGGGGCACTGAAGCTTTCTTT.